This T cell receptor beta chain was identified during a study of T cell repertoires in cytomegalovirus infection. General study results and limits: Accumulated public TCR beta family frequency recognized individuals carrying CMV together with the relevant HLA. HLA-C-restricted CMV-specific TCR beta clonotypes were dominant in the ex vivo response.

This CDR3 is 13 amino acids long. Looked up from germline, CDR1 is SNHLY and CDR2 is FYNNEI. V shed 6 bases and J 7 bases; nucleotides not matched to a gene: 8. Notes on this clonotype: Its target is not known.

One entry per CDR3 protein, called by TCRdb with MiXCR from the reads. The sample consists of 100,000 or so distinct CDR3 sequences, over 25% of them appearing once. The chain is built from TRBV2 and TRBJ1-1; 7 bases align to TRBD1. Sequenced material: CD8+ T cells from cultured PBMCs, taken from culture after CMV antigen stimulation. The TCR was taken from a human donor in good health (CMV status not recorded). Some clones in this sample may be carry-over from other donors' samples. CDR3 protein: CASRNLGTDEAFF. The CDR3 DNA sequence: TGTGCCAGCAGGAACTTGGGGACAGATGAAGCTTTCTTT.